The entry that follows covers one T cell receptor (beta chain) sequence. The antigen is undetermined. Trimming removed 6 bases from V and 6 bases from J, with 12 bases in between. This CDR3 comprises 12 residues. Germline CDR1 reads SNHLY; CDR2 reads FYNNEI. The data originate from a study of beta chain features in type 1 diabetes. Broader study findings: Within each of all four CD4+ subsets, Type 1 diabetes patients had TCRB CDR3s that were moderately but significantly shorter.

Since all of the isolated RNA was reverse transcribed, expressed TCRB transcripts were what got sequenced. The assay was immunoSEQ multiplex PCR, and TCRdb's table has in-frame clones only and misses some. This table has some 120,000 clones, roughly a sixth appearing once. The material sequenced was central memory CD4+ T cells from blood. The rearrangement links TRBV2 to TRBJ2-7, with no clear D. The receptor comes from a man between 18 and 29 years old with type 1 diabetes. The CDR3: CASRPDLGEQYF. The CDR3 DNA sequence: TGTGCCAGCAGGCCCGACCTGGGCGAGCAGTACTTC.